Each of the 24 T cell receptor beta chains below was sequenced from the same sample in a study of T cell responses to AZD1222 COVID-19 vaccine. The table came from immunoSEQ multiplex PCR; TCRdb's copy has only in-frame clones and leaves some out. The sample contains 130,000 to 150,000 clones, about 91% of which appear only once. This specimen consisted of peripheral blood, obtained on day 0 of AZD1222 vaccination. These receptors came from an adult in good health.

This clone was counted a single time. The CDR3 DNA follows: TGTGCCAGCACCCCTAAGTCAGAATTCAATGAGCAGTTCTTC. It codes for CASTPKSEFNEQFF. The chain joins TRBV6-2 or TRBV6-3 to TRBJ2-1; no clear D. Germline-derived CDR1 and CDR2 are MNHEY and SVGEGT. V lost 7 bases and J 6 bases, leaving 16 bases between the germline ends. The CDR3 covers 14 residues.

There are a few counts of this clone. V usage is TRBV10-3 and J usage is TRBJ1-5, with TRBD1 as a possible D gene (6 bases). V shed 4 bases and J shed 6 bases, with 13 bases lying between them. Germline V CDR1 and CDR2: ENHRY, SYGVKD. The CDR3 spans 14 residues. CDR3 amino acids: CAISANRAGQPQHF. CDR3 in DNA: TGTGCCATCAGTGCCAACAGGGCAGGTCAGCCCCAGCATTTT.

This chain connects TRBV9 to TRBJ1-1; no firm D call. Germline loops: CDR1 SGDLS, CDR2 YYNGEE. The CDR3 sequence is 14 residues long. V gave up 0 bases and J gave up 3 bases, with 9 bases separating them. The CDR3 DNA is TGTGCCAGCAGCGTAGATGGATGGTACACTGAAGCTTTCTTT. This encodes CASSVDGWYTEAFF.

This clone was counted only a few times. The V and J genes are TRBV7-8 and TRBJ2-7; TRBD1 aligns across 10 bases. Unmatched junction bases numbered 5, after V lost 6 bases and J lost 6 bases. There are 13 residues in the CDR3. The germline CDR1 and CDR2 sequences are SGHVS and FQNEAQ. CDR3 amino acids: CASRSGTGVEQYF. The CDR3 region has the DNA TGTGCCAGCAGATCCGGGACAGGGGTCGAGCAGTACTTC. The full variable domain, completed using reference TRBV7-8 and TRBJ2-7, is GAGVSQSPRYKVAKRGQDVALRCDPISGHVSLFWYQQALGQGPEFLTYFQNEAQLDKSGLPSDRFFAERPEGSVSTLKIQRTQQEDSAVYLCASRSGTGVEQYFGPGTRLTVT.

This chain connects TRBV15 to TRBJ1-4, with D perhaps TRBD1 (6 bases). Germline V gene sequence: CDR1 LNHNV, CDR2 YYDKDF (reference sequence). The CDR3 consists of 14 residues. The germline V and J ends were trimmed by 6 bases and 4 bases, with 12 bases remaining between them. The CDR3 DNA reads TGTGCCACCAGGGGTGGAGGGGGTAATGAAAAACTGTTTTTT. Its protein is CATRGGGGNEKLFF.

V and J are TRBV7-8 and TRBJ2-1, with 8 bases identical to TRBD1. CDR1 is SGHVS, CDR2 FQNEAQ, per germline. The CDR3 contains 15 residues. Trimming removed 4 bases from V and 4 bases from J; junction bases left unmatched: 6. CDR3 DNA sequence: TGTGCCAGCAGCTGGGGGACAGGACTTTACAATGAGCAGTTCTTC. It yields the protein CASSWGTGLYNEQFF.

This clone was counted between two and nine times. The CDR3 spells CASWGQGSNTEAFF. The CDR3 DNA sequence: TGTGCCAGTTGGGGACAGGGGTCGAACACTGAAGCTTTCTTT. The chain combines TRBV19 with TRBJ1-1, with 10 bases matching TRBD1. Germline-derived CDR1 and CDR2 are LNHDA and SQIVND (reference sequence). The CDR3 covers 14 residues. Trimming cost V 8 bases and J 1 base; bases outside gene matches: 4.

The DNA for the CDR3 is TGTGCCAGCAGCTTTAAGATAGCGGGTCCCCGGGAGACCCAGTACTTC. The encoded protein is CASSFKIAGPRETQYF. V is TRBV5-4 and J is TRBJ2-5, with TRBD2 matching 7 bases. The length of the CDR3 is 16 residues. The V and J ends lost 2 bases and 5 bases, in that order; junction bases with no gene match: 12. Germline V lookup: CDR1 SGHNT, CDR2 YYREEE (reference sequence).

The chain is built from TRBV6-5 and TRBJ1-1, with D possibly matching TRBD1 (6 bases). CDR3 length: 13 residues. CDR1 and CDR2 from the germline V gene are MNHEY and SVGAGI. The germline V and J ends were trimmed by 9 bases and 4 bases, with 15 bases remaining between them. CDR3 sequence (DNA): TGTGCCAGTTACAGGGCTCAGGGCACTGAAGCTTTCTTT. Amino acid sequence: CASYRAQGTEAFF.

This rearrangement joins TRBV29-1 to TRBJ2-1; D possibly corresponds to TRBD1 (7 bases). The CDR3 contains 13 residues. V was clipped by 5 bases and J by 9 bases, with 17 bases between them. Looked up from germline, CDR1 is SQVTM and CDR2 is ANQGSEA. The CDR3 is CSVKDQGGGEQFF. In DNA form, the CDR3 reads TGCAGCGTTAAGGACCAGGGGGGTGGTGAGCAGTTCTTC.

The J gene is TRBJ1-4, the V gene TRBV6-1, with D unresolved. Germline loops: CDR1 MNHNS, CDR2 SASEGT. CDR3 length equals 15 residues. Trimming pared 2 bases from V and 7 bases from J, leaving 14 bases between. In DNA form, the CDR3 reads TGTGCCAGCAGTGAATTGGATCTGGGTTCTGAAAAACTGTTTTTT. It encodes CASSELDLGSEKLFF.

This chain uses TRBV24-1 with TRBJ1-2; D gene uncertain. Per the germline V gene, CDR1 is KGHDR and CDR2 is SFDVKD. The CDR3 length is 13 residues. The V gene lost 5 bases and the J gene lost 8 bases, with 14 bases spanning the gap. CDR3 sequence reads: CATSARAGGGYTF. DNA of the CDR3: TGTGCCACCAGTGCGAGGGCCGGCGGGGGCTACACCTTC.

V and J are TRBV5-4 and TRBJ1-1; D may be TRBD1 (5 bases). Per the germline V gene, CDR1 is SGHNT and CDR2 is YYREEE (reference sequence). The CDR3 runs 19 residues. Deletions cut 4 bases from V and 0 bases from J, with 25 bases between. The CDR3 region is CASSPGGNIALIMNTEAFF. The CDR3 region has the DNA TGTGCCAGCAGCCCGGGGGGTAATATCGCGTTAATCATGAACACTGAAGCTTTCTTT.

V usage is TRBV19 and J usage is TRBJ1-5, with TRBD1 as a possible D gene (5 bases). The germline gives CDR1 LNHDA, CDR2 SQIVND (reference sequence). Trimming took off 3 bases at V and 7 bases at J, with 16 bases between the two ends. This CDR3 is built from 15 residues. The CDR3 is CASSMRRGDIQPQHF. Written as DNA, the CDR3 is TGTGCCAGTAGTATGAGGAGGGGAGATATACAGCCCCAGCATTTT.

The chain recombines TRBV4-3 with TRBJ1-2; a weak D match, TRBD1 (5 bases). Germline CDR1 is LGHNA and CDR2 is YSLEER. This CDR3 contains 11 residues. The V end lost 1 base, the J end lost 8 bases, and 5 bases lay between the germline ends. The CDR3, as DNA: TGCGCCAGCAGCCAAGGGGGGGGCTACACCTTC. Residues: CASSQGGGYTF.

This chain links TRBV30 with TRBJ1-2; weak D call: TRBD1 (6 bases). The CDR3 has 15 amino acids. V lost 4 bases, J lost 4 bases, and 19 bases lay in between. The germline V gene has CDR1 GTSNPN and CDR2 SVGIG (reference sequence). CDR3: CAWIPKVAGVYGYTF. The CDR3 nucleotides are TGTGCCTGGATCCCAAAGGTGGCAGGGGTCTATGGCTACACCTTC.

J is TRBJ2-1 and V is TRBV19; no definite D call. Trimming removed 6 bases at V and 5 bases at J, with 17 bases between. Germline lookup yields CDR1 LNHDA and CDR2 SQIVND (reference sequence). The length of the CDR3 is 15 residues. DNA for the CDR3: TGTGCCAGTAGCCTAACCCAGGCAACCAACAATGAGCAGTTCTTC. This translates into CASSLTQATNNEQFF. Supplemented by reference TRBV19 and TRBJ2-1, the full variable domain reads DGGITQSPKYLFRKEGQNVTLSCEQNLNHDAMYWYRQDPGQGLRLIYYSQIVNDFQKGDIAEGYSVSREKKESFPLTVTSAQKNPTAFYLCASSLTQATNNEQFFGPGTRLTVL.

This chain connects TRBV6-5 to TRBJ2-1; D is uncertain. The CDR3 runs 11 residues. The germline V gene encodes CDR1 MNHEY and CDR2 SVGAGI. V was cut by 4 bases and J by 6 bases, with 4 bases left in between. CDR3 protein: CASSFTNEQFF. CDR3 nucleotide sequence: TGTGCCAGCAGTTTCACCAATGAGCAGTTCTTC.

This chain joins TRBV28 and TRBJ1-5, with TRBD1 matching over 8 bases. Germline assignment: CDR1 MDHEN and CDR2 SYDVKM. The CDR3 has 15 residues. Trimming at V came to 5 bases and at J to 6 bases, leaving 9 bases not matched to a gene. CDR3 region: CASSASGGSGQPQHF. The DNA of the CDR3 is TGTGCCAGCAGTGCTTCAGGGGGCTCCGGTCAGCCCCAGCATTTT.

This clone is classed as medium-sized. The identical CDR3 is also encoded by other nucleotide sequences in the sample. V is TRBV4-3 and J is TRBJ2-1; the match to TRBD1 covers 9 bases. CDR1 LGHNA and CDR2 YSLEER come from the germline V gene. The V gene end was trimmed by 4 bases and the J gene end by 10 bases; junction bases not matched to a gene: 14. There are 16 residues in the CDR3. The CDR3 here is CASSLTEGTGSAEQFF. CDR3 bases: TGCGCCAGCAGCCTCACTGAGGGGACAGGGTCAGCGGAGCAGTTCTTC.

The rearrangement links TRBV6-4 to TRBJ2-2, with D perhaps matching TRBD2 (6 bases). Germline-derived CDR1 and CDR2 are MRHNA and SNTAGT. The V and J ends lost 6 bases and 5 bases respectively, with 16 bases between them. The CDR3 loop spans 15 amino acids. CDR3 sequence: CASSRDGSGTGELFF. CDR3 DNA sequence: TGTGCCAGCAGCCGGGACGGGAGTGGGACCGGGGAGCTGTTTTTT.

The rearrangement links TRBV4-3 to TRBJ1-2; unclear D gene. The CDR3 runs 15 residues. CDR1 is LGHNA, CDR2 YSLEER, per germline. Trimming pared 3 bases from V and 7 bases from J, leaving 18 bases between. This chain's CDR3 is CASSHHQGQVPGYTF. The CDR3 nucleotides are TGCGCCAGCAGCCACCACCAAGGGCAGGTACCTGGCTACACCTTC.

The chain is built from TRBV19 and TRBJ1-5; the D gene is possibly TRBD1 (6 bases). Looked up from germline, CDR1 is LNHDA and CDR2 is SQIVND (reference sequence). CDR3 length: 14 residues. Trimming stripped 4 bases from V and 5 bases from J, with 12 bases between. CDR3 DNA sequence: TGTGCCAGTAGTACAAGGGGGGAGGATCAGCCCCAGCATTTT. Its translation: CASSTRGEDQPQHF.

This rearrangement joins TRBV21-1 to TRBJ1-5; TRBD1 was called by the table and not checked on the DNA. TRBV21-1 is an annotated pseudogene. This CDR3 spans 18 amino acids. CDR3 bases: TGTGCCAGCAGCAAAGCAGGGACACTGCCGTATAGCAATCAGCCCCAGCATTTT. The encoded protein is CASSKAGTLPYSNQPQHF.